Here is one TCR beta chain with its context. Germline V gene data show CDR1 as KGHDR and CDR2 as SFDVKD. The CDR3 covers 16 residues. The sample belongs to a study of blood T cells in healthy people across ages. Combining a sample-barcoded 5' primer with a J-beta primer mix, a second PCR ran for roughly 7 to 12 cycles. TCRdb redid the calling of the 5' RACE reads with MiXCR, one entry per CDR3 protein. This table holds approximately 850,000 distinct CDR3 sequences, roughly 60% found once. This sequence originates from a man aged 25-40 years in good health. Material for sequencing was blood. V usage is TRBV24-1 and J usage is TRBJ2-4; D might be TRBD2 (5 bases). The end of the DNA is better explained by TRBJ2-7, so the J call may be wrong. CDR3 sequence (DNA): TGTGCCACCAGTGATTTCGGGGAAAAGTGGAACAACGAGCAGTACTTC. This translates into CATSDFGEKWNNEQYF.